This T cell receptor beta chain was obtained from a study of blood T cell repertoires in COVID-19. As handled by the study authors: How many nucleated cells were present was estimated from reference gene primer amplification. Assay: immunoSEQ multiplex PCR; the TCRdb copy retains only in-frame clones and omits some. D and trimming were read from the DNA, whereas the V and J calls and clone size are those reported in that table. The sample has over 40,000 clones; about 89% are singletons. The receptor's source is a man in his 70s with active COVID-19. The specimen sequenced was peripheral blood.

The CDR3 loop is CAISEIRGEGQDYGYTF. The CDR3 DNA is TGTGCCATCAGTGAAATCAGGGGTGAGGGACAGGACTATGGCTACACCTTC. This sequence joins TRBV10-3 and TRBJ1-2, with TRBD1 matching 8 bases. CDR1 and CDR2 from the germline V gene are ENHRY and SYGVKD. Trimming at V came to 3 bases and at J to 3 bases, leaving 12 bases not matched to a gene. The CDR3 loop spans 17 amino acids.